This T cell receptor beta chain was obtained from a study of cytomegalovirus exposure and HLA in healthy donors (dated by TCRdb to about 2017). Looking at the study overall: An earlier analysis of 587 of the donors reported 250 to 300 Gb of sequence data and some 110 million unique TCR beta sequences obtained from some 200 million T cells. Class I and class II HLA loci were covered by the typing at four-digit resolution. Rather than using new phenotypic data, the later analysis identified candidate immune exposures from TCR beta sequences and from how often those sequences occurred across donors. In a later analysis, previously published TCR beta repertoires from 550 to 750 donors were re-analyzed and high-resolution HLA genotyping was added so that TCR occurrence patterns could be studied. Alongside the repertoire data, information on donor age, sex, ethnicity and CMV serostatus was compiled. An earlier analysis of 587 of the donors used high-throughput TCR beta sequencing to judge whether each TCR beta V gene segment behaved as functional or pseudogenic. The number of donors typed differed by locus, with 629-630 for A, B, C, DRB1 and DQB1, roughly 520 for DQA1, 600 to 610 for DPA1, and approximately 470 for DPB1. An early release covering just under 650 HLA-typed donors comprised about 320 gigabases of sequencing data and roughly 86 million unique TCR sequences. High-throughput TCR immunosequencing, statistical association of individual TCRs with disease status, and machine learning were combined to predict cytomegalovirus infection status. Roughly five DR-DQ haplotypes were treated as single units for association and clustering because of strong linkage in the cohort. The study profiled the T cell repertoires of approximately 700 subjects by immunosequencing and related them to cytomegalovirus serostatus. The aim of the study was to test whether cataloging public T cell receptors could identify signatures of past pathogen exposure. Of the 398 genotyped donors, 70% to 90% were placed in the genetic ancestry cluster associated with self-reported Caucasian donors. Among roughly 370 genotyped donors of the cohort, an average of approximately 240,000 unique TCR beta nucleotide sequences were sequenced per donor, roughly 18% of them non-productive. In addition to the first cohort of 650 to 800 subjects, a separate validation cohort of 130 or so different subjects was used. Genome-wide SNP genotypes for about 60% of the roughly 670 donors were used in a later genetic analysis, which treated that subset as a discovery cohort. All discovery cohort repertoires had been generated using a single sequencing platform. Broader findings and caveats from the paper: At a false discovery rate of 0.05, a later analysis linked 16,951 TCR beta sequences to specific HLA alleles. A further reported finding was that TCR beta sequences accurately predicted the HLA-A and HLA-B alleles for most subjects in the first cohort. An association between a missense DCLRE1C variant and V-gene and J-gene trimming of TCR beta chains was found in a later genetic analysis and replicated in an independent cohort. The authors suggested that the approach could potentially be extended to other disease states and immunological phenotypes. Most TCR sequences were seen in very few donors, while some public TCRs were found in many individuals. An earlier analysis of approximately 590 of the donors showed that most TCR beta V segments appeared in productive rearrangements either about 87% or about 30% of the time, which broadly matched IMGT annotations. Linkage disequilibrium might explain the correlated functional status among segregating V segments, but an unknown experimental factor could not be excluded. The 87-base-pair reads could not distinguish some IMGT-functional V segments, including TRBV6-2 and TRBV6-3, so those segments were excluded. A later analysis found that most CMV-associated TCR beta chains appeared HLA-restricted, with HLA associations seemingly driven largely by CMV exposure. Sequencing depth was assumed to be roughly uniform across donors in the presence/absence analyses, though that assumption may not hold. The cohort was sequenced for TCR beta chains only, and without alpha or paired-chain data the features that could be detected were limited. The sequencing pipeline was judged likely to have produced a cluster of highly shared sequence variants as a technical artifact. Because HLA typing was missing for some donors at each locus, association tests included only the typed subset. A later analysis found that HLA-associated TCR beta chains were more clonally expanded and had lower generation probabilities than equally common non-associated chains. A later genetic analysis reported fewer N-insertions in productive TCRs among donors in an Asian-associated ancestry cluster than the approximately 670-donor mean. The study gave a list of about 160 TCR beta chains associated with cytomegalovirus. In vitro tests confirmed that three of the cytomegalovirus-associated TCR beta chains recognize cytomegalovirus antigens. The classifier was reported to diagnose cytomegalovirus status with high specificity and sensitivity in both the original cohort and the validation cohort. Assigning TCR associations to individual alleles was difficult when HLA alleles, especially DR and DQ, strongly co-occurred. In a later analysis, the rate of TCR association differed among HLA loci, with DRB1 alleles having the most associated TCRs and HLA-C alleles having the fewest. The earlier analysis of 587 of the donors excluded about 16 rarely observed V segments, including chromosome 9 orphons, because counts were too low. For the cohort, immune exposure information was limited to CMV serostatus. According to a later analysis, parvovirus B19, influenza, CMV and Epstein-Barr virus appeared linked to several top co-occurrence clusters.

The cohort was made up of hundreds of healthy bone marrow donors. Cohort members were all nominally healthy when sampled, although unrecorded immune exposures were likely present. The donor was CMV seropositive and belonged to the group of 250 to 350 seropositive cohort members. Each donor provided a peripheral blood sample, and peripheral blood mononuclear cells were used for TCR beta sequencing. Genomic DNA was extracted from the blood cell samples with the Qiagen DNeasy Blood Extraction Kit. This clone was seen more than once but under ten times. This receptor's antigen is unknown. Base qualities are not at hand, and no much larger clone is one base apart. The germline V gene specifies SGHVS as CDR1 and FQNEAQ as CDR2. From the cysteine through the phenylalanine, the CDR3 covers 16 amino acids. Just the 48-base CDR3 DNA is kept, in frame starting at base 1. Between the V and J ends, shortened by 0 bases and 0 bases respectively, the junction contains 11 bases.

The method behind the library was the immunoSEQ multiplex PCR assay. A mixture of 60 forward primers for TCR Vbeta segments and 13 reverse primers for TCR Jbeta segments was used in the multiplex PCR. The CDR3 region of rearranged TCR beta genes was amplified from genomic DNA by a multiplex PCR assay. The Illumina HiSeq System was used to sequence the amplified TCR beta libraries as 87-base-pair reads. In the paper's pipeline: A later analysis counted tens of millions of unique TCR beta chains across the roughly 700 repertoires, and roughly 11 million of these chains were shared by at least two donors. Raw reads were error-corrected and collapsed into unique sequences with a nearest-neighbor algorithm that merged closely related sequences to remove PCR and sequencing errors. To assign V, D and J gene segments, CDR3 sequences were aligned to IMGT reference sequences. For a sequence to be retained, at least a six-nucleotide match to both a V gene segment and a J gene segment was required. Rearrangements were called productive when the CDR3 lacked stop codons and stayed in frame with V and J; all others were non-productive. Following IMGT convention, CDR3 was defined as the stretch from the second conserved V-encoded cysteine up to the conserved J-encoded phenylalanine. In an earlier analysis of around 570 of the donors, sequences lacking an unambiguous match to a single V gene segment were excluded. In an earlier analysis of several hundred of the donors, V segments were called functional above 56.7% productive rearrangements and were called segregating when the between-donor standard deviation exceeded 5%. A statistical classification framework was built to diagnose cytomegalovirus status from the catalog of TCR beta chain sequences. A later analysis assigned V and J genes by comparing TCR nucleotide sequences with IMGT/GENE-DB human TR gene sequences. A later analysis assigned CDR3 sequences and most-parsimonious VDJ recombination scenarios with the TCRdist pipeline. In a later analysis, each TCR beta chain was defined by its CDR3 amino acid sequence together with its V-gene family, and reads without a unique V-gene family were excluded. A later analysis removed over 500 highly shared, low-generation-probability nucleotide sequences to deal with suspected cross-contamination and a sequencing artifact. A later analysis calculated a clonal expansion index for each public chain from normalized within-repertoire ranks of inferred template counts. In a later analysis, generation probabilities were computed using a VDJ recombination model fitted to out-of-frame rearrangements, and the results were checked against IGoR. A later analysis scored TCR-TCR, TCR-HLA and TCR-CMV co-occurrence with hypergeometric tests, applying a repertoire-size bias correction to TCR pairs. A later analysis estimated false discovery rates by permuting HLA or CMV assignments 20 times. In a later analysis, co-occurring TCRs were grouped with DBSCAN, and TCRdist sequence similarity was added when clustering was performed within HLA-allele-positive subsets. Repertoires with fewer than 30,000 or more than 120,000 public chains were left out of co-occurrence clustering, as were about five repertoires with anomalous nucleotide sharing. This is the immuneACCESS table as TCRdb keeps it, with only in-frame sequences that have V and J called. A part of the clones is gone; compared with another copy, unresolved V genes explain less than half, and the rest is unexplained. V and J calls plus clone size are reproduced from that table; the DNA served to infer D and trimming. The sample records under 200,000 clones, roughly 80% of which are singletons. The top ten constitute roughly 1.4% of the sample.

The chain couples TRBV7-8 to TRBJ2-5, with TRBD2 as a weak D call on 6 bases. The sequenced sample consisted of PBMCs. The receptor comes from a man aged 50 to 60 in good health and CMV-seropositive. The nucleotides are TGTGCCAGCAGCTTAGCGTCCGGGGGAAACCAAGAGACCCAGTACTTC. This codes for CASSLASGGNQETQYF.